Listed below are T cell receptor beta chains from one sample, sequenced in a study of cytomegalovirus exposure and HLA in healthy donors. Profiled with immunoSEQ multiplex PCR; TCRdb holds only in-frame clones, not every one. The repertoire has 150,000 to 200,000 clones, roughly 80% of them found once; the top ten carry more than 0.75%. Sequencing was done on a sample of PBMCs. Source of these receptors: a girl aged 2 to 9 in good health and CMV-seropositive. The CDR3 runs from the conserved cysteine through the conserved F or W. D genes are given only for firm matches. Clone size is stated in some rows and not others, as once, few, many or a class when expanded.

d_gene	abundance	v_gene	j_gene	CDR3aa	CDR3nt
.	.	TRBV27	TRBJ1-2	CATSRATVLSDYGYTF	TGTGCCACCTCCAGGGCCACAGTCCTCTCGGACTATGGCTACACCTTC
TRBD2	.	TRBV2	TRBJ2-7	CAAYLVTSGRKSYEQYF	TGTGCCGCCTACTTAGTGACTAGCGGGAGAAAGTCCTACGAGCAGTACTTC
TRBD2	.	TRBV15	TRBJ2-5	CATSREGLAGETQYF	TGTGCCACCAGCAGAGAGGGACTAGCGGGAGAGACCCAGTACTTC
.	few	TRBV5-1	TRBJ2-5	CASSLGDTWGETQYF	TGCGCCAGCAGCTTGGGGGACACCTGGGGAGAGACCCAGTACTTC
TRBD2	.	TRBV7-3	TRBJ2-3	CASSHTSGGSTDTQYF	TGTGCCAGCAGTCATACTAGCGGGGGAAGCACAGATACGCAGTATTTT
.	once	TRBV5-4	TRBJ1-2	CASSLITARELWAYTF	TGTGCCAGCAGCTTGATCACGGCCAGGGAACTTTGGGCCTACACCTTC
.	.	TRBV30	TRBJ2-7	CAWSQGFHEQYF	TGTGCCTGGAGTCAGGGGTTCCACGAGCAGTACTTC
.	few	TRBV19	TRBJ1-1	CASKRGGNEAFF	TGTGCCAGTAAGCGCGGTGGCAATGAAGCTTTCTTT
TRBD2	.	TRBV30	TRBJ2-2	CAWRLASGELFF	TGTGCCTGGAGACTAGCGTCCGGGGAGCTGTTTTTT
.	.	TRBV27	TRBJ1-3	CASSRISGNTIYF	TGTGCCAGCAGTCGTATATCTGGAAACACCATATATTTT
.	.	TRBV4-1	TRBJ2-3	CASSHIGTSTDTQYF	TGCGCCAGCAGCCACATCGGGACTAGCACAGATACGCAGTATTTT
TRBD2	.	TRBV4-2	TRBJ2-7	CASSQDGLADTSSYEQYF	TGTGCCAGCAGCCAAGATGGCCTAGCGGATACGAGCTCCTACGAGCAGTACTTC
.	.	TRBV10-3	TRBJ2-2	CAISGGTPEGTGELFF	TGTGCCATCAGTGGGGGAACTCCGGAGGGGACCGGGGAGCTGTTTTTT
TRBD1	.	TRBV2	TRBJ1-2	CASMKGFMGQDSANYGYTF	TGTGCCAGCATGAAGGGGTTCATGGGACAGGATTCGGCTAACTATGGCTACACCTTC